This entry lists 21 T cell receptor beta chains sequenced from one sample in a study of T-cell memory formation after mild COVID-19. TCRdb re-analysed the 5' RACE reads in MiXCR, keeping a single row per CDR3 protein. The profile shows roughly 380,000 distinct CDR3 sequences, 25% to 30% of them singletons. Material for sequencing was PBMCs or a T cell subset sorted from them (not recorded which). Receptor source: an adult woman who had mild COVID-19 (a few samples of this study predate the infection). Cell type and time point are not known.

This clonotype was seen a few times. This CDR3 reads CASSLGSDTDTQYF. CDR3 nucleotide sequence: TGCGCCAGCAGCTTAGGTAGTGACACAGATACGCAGTATTTT. This chain connects TRBV5-1 to TRBJ2-3; D unresolved. The CDR3 has 14 residues. With 2 bases removed from V and 2 bases from J, the gap between germline ends came to 9 bases. Germline CDR1 reads SGHRS; CDR2 reads YFSETQ.

This rearrangement joins TRBV9 to TRBJ2-3; tentative D call: TRBD2 (6 bases). With 0 bases removed from V and 2 bases from J, the gap between germline ends came to 13 bases. CDR1 SGDLS and CDR2 YYNGEE come from the germline V gene. This CDR3 is 16 amino acids long. The CDR3 DNA follows: TGTGCCAGCAGCGTAGGCATAGCGGAACACACAGATACGCAGTATTTT. Protein sequence: CASSVGIAEHTDTQYF.

The chain uses TRBV6-2 or TRBV6-3 and TRBJ2-1; no reliable D call. Germline V gives CDR1 MNHEY, CDR2 SVGEGT. V dropped 10 bases and J dropped 6 bases, with 10 bases sitting between them. The CDR3 runs 11 residues. The CDR3 DNA sequence: TGTGCCACGTCCATCATCAATGAGCAGTTCTTC. It specifies CATSIINEQFF.

The CDR3 sequence: CAWSPGYGSPIQYF. In DNA form, the CDR3 reads TGTGCCTGGAGTCCGGGTTATGGGTCTCCCATTCAGTACTTC. The chain is built from TRBV30 and TRBJ2-4, with unresolved D. This CDR3 contains 14 residues. V gave up 2 bases and J gave up 9 bases, with 17 bases separating them. Germline CDR1 reads GTSNPN; CDR2 reads SVGIG (reference sequence).

This rearrangement joins TRBV7-2 to TRBJ2-1; weak D call: TRBD2 (5 bases). CDR3 length equals 14 residues. Per the germline V gene, CDR1 is SGHTA and CDR2 is FQGNSA. Between the trimmed V and J ends, which lost 8 bases and 3 bases, there was a span of 14 bases. The CDR3 is CASLRTPGYNEQFF. In nucleotides, the CDR3 is TGTGCCAGCCTCCGGACTCCTGGCTACAATGAGCAGTTCTTC.

The rearrangement joins TRBV7-3 to TRBJ2-2, with D perhaps TRBD1 (5 bases). Trimming cost V 6 bases and J 6 bases, with 14 bases left between them. CDR1 is SGHTA, CDR2 FQGTGA, per germline. The CDR3 length is 14 residues. The CDR3 DNA reads TGTGCCAGCAGAGTCGCCGCAGGGCCCGGGGAGCTGTTTTTT. It translates to CASRVAAGPGELFF.

This clonotype has just a few counts. The chain is built from TRBV9 and TRBJ2-3, with D maybe TRBD1 (5 bases). Germline CDR1 and CDR2: SGDLS and YYNGEE. V shed 4 bases and J shed 0 bases, with 12 bases lying between them. The CDR3 has 15 amino acids. CDR3 DNA sequence: TGTGCCAGCAGCCCCCCTGGGGCAAGCACAGATACGCAGTATTTT. Translation: CASSPPGASTDTQYF.

The genes are TRBV5-1 and TRBJ2-1, with TRBD2 matching over 9 bases. From germline, CDR1 is SGHRS and CDR2 YFSETQ. The CDR3 has 16 residues. The ends lost 4 bases at V and 5 bases at J; junction bases unmatched: 10. The CDR3: CASSRGQAGGHNEQFF. CDR3 coding DNA: TGCGCCAGCAGCCGAGGACAAGCGGGGGGCCACAATGAGCAGTTCTTC.

This chain uses TRBV14 with TRBJ2-7; no reliable D call. The germline CDR1 and CDR2 sequences are SGHDN and FVKESK. The CDR3 consists of 15 residues. Trimming shortened V by 1 base and J by 3 bases, and 13 bases separated the two germline ends. The CDR3 DNA follows: TGTGCCAGCAGCCAAGGGACGGCTACGAACTACGAGCAGTACTTC. Its translation is CASSQGTATNYEQYF.

This clonotype was detected only a few times. The chain recombines TRBV15 with TRBJ2-7; the D is unclear. Germline V gene lookup returns CDR1 LNHNV and CDR2 YYDKDF (reference sequence). The V end was cut by 4 bases, the J end by 0 bases, with 10 bases between. The CDR3 extends over 14 amino acids. DNA for the CDR3: TGTGCCACCAGCAACGACTCTCCCTCCTACGAGCAGTACTTC. Amino acids: CATSNDSPSYEQYF.

The gene calls are TRBV7-9 and TRBJ1-2, with TRBD1 identical over 9 bases. The V segment lost 4 bases and the J segment 4 bases; nucleotides outside the gene matches: 7. Germline V CDR1 and CDR2: SEHNR, FQNEAQ (reference sequence). CDR3 length equals 15 residues. This CDR3 reads CASSSLSGQGYGYTF. The CDR3 DNA reads as TGTGCCAGCAGCTCGTTATCGGGACAGGGCTATGGCTACACCTTC.

The rearrangement links TRBV9 to TRBJ1-1, with 8 bases lining up with TRBD1. Trimming removed 5 bases from V and 5 bases from J; junction bases left unmatched: 8. CDR1 and CDR2 from the germline V gene are SGDLS and YYNGEE. The CDR3 has 14 amino acids. CDR3 DNA: TGTGCCAGCAGTGCCCGGACAGGGTATACTGAAGCTTTCTTT. Protein: CASSARTGYTEAFF.

This clonotype was seen only a few times. The rearrangement links TRBV7-9 to TRBJ2-3, with D perhaps matching TRBD1 (6 bases). The CDR3 sequence is 16 residues long. V lost 4 bases and J lost 0, with 14 bases in between. Germline CDR1 is SEHNR and CDR2 is FQNEAQ (reference sequence). CDR3 protein: CASSSGQPISTDTQYF. The CDR3 coding sequence is TGTGCCAGCAGCTCCGGACAGCCTATAAGCACAGATACGCAGTATTTT. Based on the CDR3 plus reference TRBV7-9 and TRBJ2-3, the full variable domain is DTGVSQNPRHKITKRGQNVTFRCDPISEHNRLYWYRQTLGQGPEFLTYFQNEAQLEKSRLLSDRFSAERPKGSFSTLEIQRTEQGDSAMYLCASSSGQPISTDTQYFGPGTRLTVL.

This clonotype was picked up a small number of times. V and J are TRBV6-5 and TRBJ2-3; 12 nucleotides agree with TRBD2. CDR3 length equals 15 residues. The V and J ends lost 6 bases and 4 bases, in that order; junction bases with no gene match: 5. CDR1 and CDR2 (germline): MNHEY, SVGAGI. The CDR3 is CASSRLAGGSDTQYF. The CDR3 bases are TGTGCCAGCAGCCGCCTAGCGGGAGGGTCAGATACGCAGTATTTT.

The chain is built from TRBV18 and TRBJ2-7, with D perhaps matching TRBD2 (5 bases). The germline V gene has CDR1 KGHSH and CDR2 LQKENI. The V end was cut by 6 bases, the J end by 8 bases, with 26 bases between. This CDR3 is 16 amino acids long. CDR3: CASSAFEGGFTPKQYF. In nucleotides, the CDR3 is TGTGCCAGCTCGGCTTTCGAGGGCGGCTTCACCCCCAAGCAGTACTTC.

This clonotype was observed a few times. The J gene is TRBJ2-7, the V gene TRBV21-1; TRBD2 reflects the table's D call only, with no check against the DNA. TRBV21-1 is a known pseudogene. This CDR3 contains 15 residues. CDR3 sequence (DNA): TGTGCCAGCAGCGCAGGGACTAGCGGACCCTACGAGCAGTACTTC. This gives the protein CASSAGTSGPYEQYF.

There are many counts of this clonotype. The rearrangement links TRBV20-1 to TRBJ2-5; 11 nucleotides line up with TRBD2. CDR3 length equals 18 residues. The germline CDR1 and CDR2 sequences are DFQATT and SNEGSKA (reference sequence). Trimming at V came to 2 bases and at J to 5 bases, leaving 16 bases not matched to a gene. In nucleotides, the CDR3 is TGCAGTGCTAGATCTACCGCCTTACTAGCGGGAGTTCGGGAGACCCAGTACTTC. Its translation: CSARSTALLAGVRETQYF.

V usage is TRBV19 and J usage is TRBJ2-6, with D tentatively TRBD2 (5 bases). The CDR3 extends over 16 amino acids. Germline V gene sequence: CDR1 LNHDA, CDR2 SQIVND (reference sequence). V was pared by 2 bases and J by 2 bases, with 10 bases between. CDR3: CASSIYSDAGANVLTF. The CDR3 bases are TGTGCCAGTAGTATATATAGCGACGCTGGGGCCAACGTCCTGACTTTC.

This clonotype was found a few times. V is TRBV19 and J is TRBJ1-1, with D possibly being TRBD1 (5 bases). Germline lookup yields CDR1 LNHDA and CDR2 SQIVND (reference sequence). V lost 2 bases to trimming and J lost 1 base, with 11 bases between them. This CDR3 contains 15 residues. The CDR3 loop reads CASSIIAGSNTEAFF. The DNA of the CDR3 is TGTGCCAGTAGTATAATAGCAGGGTCGAACACTGAAGCTTTCTTT.

This clonotype occurred once. The chain carries TRBV3-1 and TRBJ2-1; the D gene is possibly TRBD1 (6 bases). Trimming removed 2 bases from V and 6 bases from J, with 20 bases in between. The V gene's germline CDR1 is LGHDT and CDR2 YNNKEL (reference sequence). The CDR3 runs to 17 residues. The CDR3 is CASSQYMVGDNANEQFF. CDR3 coding DNA: TGTGCCAGCAGCCAATACATGGTAGGGGACAACGCCAATGAGCAGTTCTTC.

This clonotype was observed a few times. The chain couples TRBV27 to TRBJ2-5; 9 bases fit TRBD2. The J segment lost 2 bases and the V segment lost 6 bases, leaving 13 bases of the junction unmatched. Germline V gene sequence: CDR1 MNHEY, CDR2 SMNVEV (reference sequence). The CDR3 is 17 residues long. The CDR3: CASSIRGSGRAQETQYF. The CDR3 DNA is TGTGCCAGCAGCATCCGAGGTAGCGGGAGAGCTCAAGAGACCCAGTACTTC.